The 21 T cell receptor beta chains below come from one sample, sequenced in a study of early T cells in non-severe SARS-CoV-2 infection. TCRdb re-called the 5' RACE reads with MiXCR, one entry per CDR3 protein. This table holds approximately 50,000 distinct CDR3 sequences, approximately 9.4% found once. The sequenced material came from whole blood. The receptors shown here come from an adult who was a healthcare worker with PCR-confirmed SARS-CoV-2 infection or an uninfected control (not recorded which).

This clonotype was seen a few times. The V and J genes are TRBV11-2 and TRBJ2-7, with 11 bases fitting TRBD1. The CDR3 runs to 15 residues. Germline lookup yields CDR1 SGHAT and CDR2 FQNNGV. V shed 5 bases and J 3 bases; nucleotides not matched to a gene: 6. The CDR3 is CASSPGTGGGYEQYF. DNA of the CDR3: TGTGCCAGCAGCCCCGGGACAGGGGGAGGCTACGAGCAGTACTTC.

This chain connects TRBV5-1 to TRBJ1-1; no reliable D call. V gave up 5 bases and J gave up 3 bases, with 5 bases separating them. CDR1 is SGHRS, CDR2 YFSETQ, per germline. The CDR3 runs to 11 residues. The CDR3 DNA sequence: TGCGCCAGCAGGGGTGACACTGAAGCTTTCTTT. Protein product: CASRGDTEAFF. Based on the CDR3 plus reference TRBV5-1 and TRBJ1-1, the full variable domain is KAGVTQTPRYLIKTRGQQVTLSCSPISGHRSVSWYQQTPGQGLQFLFEYFSETQRNKGNFPGRFSGRQFSNSRSEMNVSTLELGDSALYLCASRGDTEAFFGQGTRLTVV.

A few counts support this clonotype. The gene calls are TRBV7-9 and TRBJ2-7; 13 nucleotides agree with TRBD2. V was pared by 5 bases and J by 2 bases, with 9 bases of the junction left unmatched. CDR3 length: 17 residues. Germline CDR1 and CDR2: SEHNR and FQNEAQ (reference sequence). CDR3 DNA: TGTGCCAGCAGCCCACGAGGGACTAGCGGGGCCACCTACGAGCAGTACTTC. Its protein is CASSPRGTSGATYEQYF.

The rearrangement links TRBV9 to TRBJ1-1, with D unresolved. Per the germline V gene, CDR1 is SGDLS and CDR2 is YYNGEE. The CDR3 contains 13 residues. Trimming pared 0 bases from V and 3 bases from J, leaving 6 bases between. The CDR3 is CASSVDVDTEAFF. In DNA, the CDR3 is TGTGCCAGCAGCGTAGACGTCGACACTGAAGCTTTCTTT.

This clonotype was detected ten times or more. V is TRBV3-1 and J is TRBJ1-1; D gene unclear. The V gene's germline CDR1 is LGHDT and CDR2 YNNKEL (reference sequence). This CDR3 is 12 amino acids long. The V gene lost 4 bases and the J gene lost 7 bases, with 10 bases spanning the gap. CDR3 residues: CASSPAAGEAFF. For the CDR3, the DNA is TGTGCCAGCAGCCCCGCGGCGGGTGAAGCTTTCTTT.

The sample holds many counts of this clonotype. The chain uses TRBV12-3 or TRBV12-4 and TRBJ1-1, with D tentatively TRBD1 (5 bases). The ends were cut back, 11 bases at V and 0 bases at J, with 13 bases in the middle. There are 13 residues in the CDR3. In DNA, the CDR3 is TGTGCCTCGGTAGGAGGGGTGAACACTGAAGCTTTCTTT. This sequence encodes CASVGGVNTEAFF.

V is TRBV7-9 and J is TRBJ2-7; D may be TRBD2 (5 bases). The germline V and J ends were trimmed by 1 base and 7 bases, with 14 bases remaining between them. This CDR3 region has 14 residues. Per germline, CDR1 SEHNR and CDR2 FQNEAQ (reference sequence). The CDR3 loop is CASSLGGSREEQYF. CDR3 sequence (DNA): TGTGCCAGCAGCTTAGGAGGGAGTAGGGAAGAGCAGTACTTC.

In this sample, this clonotype turned up many times. This rearrangement joins TRBV11-2 to TRBJ1-1, with D perhaps matching TRBD1 (6 bases). V was shortened by 8 bases and J by 5 bases, with 18 bases between the two germline ends. Germline values: CDR1 SGHAT, CDR2 FQNNGV. CDR3 length: 14 residues. In DNA, the CDR3 is TGTGCCAGCGCATTGACAGGAGTTCGTACTGAAGCTTTCTTT. Its protein is CASALTGVRTEAFF.

The chain recombines TRBV13 with TRBJ1-6; no definite D call. Trimming took off 3 bases at V and 5 bases at J, with 5 bases between the two ends. This CDR3 comprises 13 residues. Germline V CDR1 and CDR2: PRHDT, FYEKMQ (reference sequence). The CDR3 region is CASSLGHNSPLHF. CDR3 coding DNA: TGTGCCAGCAGCTTGGGCCATAATTCACCCCTCCACTTT.

This clonotype has more than one count but fewer than ten. V and J are TRBV5-1 and TRBJ2-1; D gene ambiguous. V gave up 4 bases and J gave up 8 bases, with 10 bases separating them. From germline, CDR1 is SGHRS and CDR2 YFSETQ. This CDR3 is built from 12 residues. CDR3 sequence reads: CASSPTGDEQFF. Written as DNA, the CDR3 is TGCGCCAGCAGCCCGACGGGCGATGAGCAGTTCTTC.

V usage is TRBV7-9 and J usage is TRBJ2-2; 9 positions agree with TRBD1. V was clipped by 3 bases and J by 3 bases; unmatched bases: 5. The CDR3 has 16 amino acids. Germline values: CDR1 SEHNR, CDR2 FQNEAQ (reference sequence). The CDR3 nucleotides read TGTGCCAGCAGCTTTAGACAGGGGGTGGACACCGGGGAGCTGTTTTTT. Translation: CASSFRQGVDTGELFF.

This clonotype has only a few counts. The chain couples TRBV7-9 to TRBJ1-1; a weak D match, TRBD1 (6 bases). Germline-derived CDR1 and CDR2 are SEHNR and FQNEAQ (reference sequence). CDR3 size: 14 residues. Trimming removed 1 base at V and 10 bases at J, with 16 bases between. The CDR3 spells CASSLGGQGGPAFF. The CDR3 DNA follows: TGTGCCAGCAGCTTAGGGGGGCAGGGCGGCCCAGCTTTCTTT.

The chain uses TRBV24-1 and TRBJ2-3; D is tentatively TRBD1 or TRBD2 (5 bases each). V shed 9 bases and J shed 4 bases, with 16 bases lying between them. Germline assignment: CDR1 KGHDR and CDR2 SFDVKD. CDR3 length: 14 amino acids. This chain's CDR3 is CATCPGTHADTQYF. For the CDR3, the DNA is TGTGCCACCTGCCCCGGGACCCATGCAGATACGCAGTATTTT.

This clonotype occurred a few times. V usage is TRBV12-3 or TRBV12-4 and J usage is TRBJ2-3; 8 nucleotides align to TRBD2. The CDR3 extends over 16 amino acids. Trimming at V came to 6 bases and at J to 2 bases, leaving 10 bases not matched to a gene. CDR3 sequence (DNA): TGTGCCAGCAGCCCCTTCACGGGAGGGCTCACAGATACGCAGTATTTT. This encodes CASSPFTGGLTDTQYF.

This clonotype was observed many times. The chain recombines TRBV7-9 with TRBJ2-1; maybe TRBD2 (5 bases). CDR1 SEHNR and CDR2 FQNEAQ come from the germline V gene (reference sequence). The CDR3 length is 14 residues. V was trimmed by 3 bases and J by 3 bases, leaving 9 bases between them. In DNA, the CDR3 is TGTGCCAGCAGCTTTGGACTTAGCTACAATGAGCAGTTCTTC. Translation: CASSFGLSYNEQFF.

Within the sample, this clonotype is medium-sized. The chain couples TRBV7-9 to TRBJ1-5; D is unclear. Germline V gene data show CDR1 as SEHNR and CDR2 as FQNEAQ (reference sequence). CDR3 length: 13 residues. Trimming pared 1 base from V and 6 bases from J, leaving 7 bases between. The DNA of the CDR3 is TGTGCCAGCAGCTTAGGGGTGGGTCAGCCCCAGCATTTT. This sequence encodes CASSLGVGQPQHF.

This clonotype was counted only a few times. One junction end does not reproduce the germline sequence, and a read error may be involved. The chain recombines TRBV3-1 with TRBJ2-5; tentatively, D is TRBD2 (5 bases). Germline lookup yields CDR1 LGHDT and CDR2 YNNKEL (reference sequence). There are 14 residues in the CDR3. The CDR3 loop is CASSQEDSQKTQYF. CDR3 nucleotide sequence: TGTGCCAGCAGCCAAGAGGACTCCCAAAAGACCCAGTACTTC.

This clonotype was detected ten times or more. J is TRBJ2-7 and V is TRBV5-1; 9 bases are a match to TRBD1. The CDR3 loop spans 14 amino acids. Germline V gene data show CDR1 as SGHRS and CDR2 as YFSETQ. Trimming at V came to 3 bases and at J to 4 bases, leaving 5 bases not matched to a gene. CDR3 coding DNA: TGCGCCAGCAGCTCTTCGACAGGGGGGTACGAGCAGTACTTC. Translated, it gives CASSSSTGGYEQYF.

This clonotype has more than one count but fewer than ten. V and J are TRBV7-9 and TRBJ2-3; D is possibly TRBD1 (5 bases). Trimming shortened V by 8 bases and J by 1 base, and 10 bases separated the two germline ends. Germline V gene sequence: CDR1 SEHNR, CDR2 FQNEAQ (reference sequence). There are 13 residues in the CDR3. The CDR3 protein is CASALGGTDTQYF. The CDR3 coding sequence is TGTGCCAGCGCGCTAGGGGGCACAGATACGCAGTATTTT.

This clonotype was counted at least ten times. J is TRBJ2-1 and V is TRBV3-1; D ambiguous. With 3 bases removed from V and 8 bases from J, the gap between germline ends came to 14 bases. CDR3 length: 14 residues. CDR1 LGHDT and CDR2 YNNKEL come from the germline V gene (reference sequence). The CDR3 bases are TGTGCCAGCAGCCAGCGAGGCGGTCCTCATGAGCAGTTCTTC. It yields the protein CASSQRGGPHEQFF.

Ten or more counts support this clonotype. This sequence joins TRBV20-1 and TRBJ2-7; TRBD1 agrees at 9 bases. This CDR3 region has 14 residues. The V segment lost 1 base and the J segment 7 bases; nucleotides outside the gene matches: 8. CDR1 and CDR2 (germline): DFQATT, SNEGSKA (reference sequence). CDR3 sequence: CSARAPGQGREQYF. The CDR3 bases are TGCAGTGCTAGAGCCCCCGGACAGGGGCGGGAGCAGTACTTC.